These 18 T cell receptor beta chains came from one sample sequenced in a study of T cell responses to AZD1222 COVID-19 vaccine (dated by TCRdb to 2020 to 2023). Libraries came from the immunoSEQ multiplex PCR assay. The table was pulled from immuneACCESS by TCRdb, which kept in-frame rearrangements only. Such tables lose some clones; where checked, under half of the loss comes from unresolved V genes, and the rest has no known cause. The sample table lists 120,000 or so clones, around 90% of them with a count of one. The ten largest make up 0.95% to 1.5% of the sample. The sample's time point, from its label and the paper: baseline before first vaccination. The source material was peripheral blood, sampled on day 0 of AZD1222 vaccination. These receptors were obtained from an adult in good health.

V and J are TRBV10-3 and TRBJ2-2; possibly TRBD1 or TRBD2 for D (5 bases each). The CDR3 spans 14 residues. Trimming pared 6 bases from V and 6 bases from J, leaving 14 bases between. CDR1 and CDR2 (germline): ENHRY, SYGVKD. CDR3 region: CAISASGRPGELFF. CDR3 nucleotide sequence: TGTGCCATCAGCGCGTCAGGGAGACCCGGGGAGCTGTTTTTT.

This chain uses TRBV2 with TRBJ1-1; a possible D gene is TRBD1 (6 bases). The germline gives CDR1 SNHLY, CDR2 FYNNEI. The ends were cut back, 6 bases at V and 5 bases at J, with 16 bases in the middle. This CDR3 region has 14 residues. This CDR3 reads CASSFTPQGTEAFF. The CDR3 coding sequence is TGTGCCAGCAGCTTCACACCCCAGGGGACTGAAGCTTTCTTT.

The chain is built from TRBV27 and TRBJ2-7; unclear D gene. The CDR3 is made up of 13 amino acids. Trimming cost V 4 bases and J 4 bases, with 11 bases left between them. The V gene's germline CDR1 is MNHEY and CDR2 SMNVEV (reference sequence). CDR3 DNA: TGTGCCAGCAGTTCACACGGTGGATACGAGCAGTACTTC. It translates to CASSSHGGYEQYF.

In the case of this clone: In the same sample, other DNA sequences code for this CDR3. The chain combines TRBV10-1 with TRBJ2-3, with 8 nucleotides matching TRBD2. V trimming: 7 bases; J trimming: 0 bases; junction bases outside the gene matches: 6. The germline V gene has CDR1 WNHNN and CDR2 SYGVQD (reference sequence). CDR3 length equals 15 residues. CDR3 nucleotides: TGCGCCAGCACCAGCGGGGGATCTAGCACAGATACGCAGTATTTT. Its protein product is CASTSGGSSTDTQYF.

The V gene is TRBV19, the J gene TRBJ1-5; D gene ambiguous. The V and J ends lost 5 bases and 2 bases respectively, with 10 bases between them. From germline, CDR1 is LNHDA and CDR2 SQIVND (reference sequence). The CDR3 totals 14 residues. CDR3 in DNA: TGTGCCAGTAGTCGAAACACCGGCAATCAGCCCCAGCATTTT. It specifies CASSRNTGNQPQHF.

This chain links TRBV7-2 with TRBJ1-2; D call uncertain. Germline CDR1 and CDR2: SGHTA and FQGNSA. The CDR3 has 17 residues. Trimming took 2 bases from V and 4 from J, leaving 20 bases between them. CDR3 amino acids: CASSLTGNGAEGYGYTF. CDR3 coding DNA: TGTGCCAGCAGCTTAACCGGGAATGGAGCCGAGGGCTATGGCTACACCTTC. Full variable domain (outside the CDR3, taken from reference TRBV7-2 and TRBJ1-2): GAGVSQSPSNKVTEKGKDVELRCDPISGHTALYWYRQSLGQGLEFLIYFQGNSAPDKSGLPSDRFSAERTGGSVSTLTIQRTQQEDSAVYLCASSLTGNGAEGYGYTFGSGTRLTVV.

The chain has TRBV6-1 and TRBJ1-2; D is unclear. V shed 3 bases and J shed 8 bases, with 19 bases lying between them. The CDR3 length is 15 residues. Germline CDR1 reads MNHNS; CDR2 reads SASEGT. CDR3: CASSDWVWGSVGYTF. In nucleotides, the CDR3 is TGTGCCAGCAGTGATTGGGTTTGGGGTTCGGTCGGCTACACCTTC.

This clone was seen just once. V gene TRBV3-1 (or the pseudogene TRBV3-2) combines with J gene TRBJ2-5; D unresolved. The ends were cut back, 1 base at V and 1 base at J, with 7 bases in the middle. The CDR3 spans 14 residues. CDR1 and CDR2 (germline): LGHDT, YNNKEL (reference sequence). The CDR3 loop reads CASSQGVVQETQYF. The CDR3 DNA reads as TGTGCCAGCAGCCAAGGTGTGGTCCAAGAGACCCAGTACTTC.

The V call is TRBV19, the J call TRBJ1-2; D might be TRBD1 (6 bases). The CDR3 contains 15 residues. Germline loops: CDR1 LNHDA, CDR2 SQIVND (reference sequence). V lost 5 bases and J lost 4, with 17 bases in between. The CDR3 protein is CASSDRGADGYGYTF. Here the CDR3 DNA reads TGTGCCAGTAGTGATAGGGGGGCGGACGGCTATGGCTACACCTTC. The full variable domain, rest sourced from reference TRBV19 and TRBJ1-2, is DGGITQSPKYLFRKEGQNVTLSCEQNLNHDAMYWYRQDPGQGLRLIYYSQIVNDFQKGDIAEGYSVSREKKESFPLTVTSAQKNPTAFYLCASSDRGADGYGYTFGSGTRLTVV.

This chain joins TRBV7-2 and TRBJ2-4; D perhaps matches TRBD2 (6 bases). Germline V gives CDR1 SGHTA, CDR2 FQGNSA. With 6 bases removed from V and 1 base from J, the gap between germline ends came to 13 bases. CDR3 length: 15 amino acids. This CDR3 reads CASRSGGTAKNIQYF. As DNA, the CDR3 is TGTGCCAGCAGGTCTGGGGGGACGGCCAAAAACATTCAGTACTTC. Looking up the rest from reference TRBV7-2 and TRBJ2-4 gives the full variable domain: GAGVSQSPSNKVTEKGKDVELRCDPISGHTALYWYRQSLGQGLEFLIYFQGNSAPDKSGLPSDRFSAERTGGSVSTLTIQRTQQEDSAVYLCASRSGGTAKNIQYFGAGTRLSVL.

The chain carries TRBV27 and TRBJ2-7, with D tentatively TRBD1 (5 bases). V lost 10 bases to trimming and J lost 3 bases, with 16 bases between them. Germline loops: CDR1 MNHEY, CDR2 SMNVEV (reference sequence). This CDR3 comprises 13 residues. CDR3 loop: CAISRAGSYEQYF. CDR3 nucleotide sequence: TGTGCCATATCCAGGGCTGGAAGCTACGAGCAGTACTTC.

The V call is TRBV5-6, the J call TRBJ1-2; D is possibly TRBD1 (5 bases). Deletions cut 6 bases from V and 2 bases from J, with 17 bases between. Germline CDR1 is SGHDT and CDR2 is YYEEEE. The CDR3 sequence is 15 residues long. The CDR3 DNA reads TGTGCCAGCACGATCCGGGGGTATACGAACTATGGCTACACCTTC. Amino acid sequence: CASTIRGYTNYGYTF.

The chain has TRBV7-2 and TRBJ1-6; TRBD1 aligns across 9 bases. After removal of 2 bases from V and 9 bases from J, the junction contained 11 bases not matched to a gene. The CDR3 loop spans 17 amino acids. Germline CDR1 SGHTA, CDR2 FQGNSA. This CDR3 is CASSLHRRGQGGSPLHF. CDR3 DNA: TGTGCCAGCAGCTTACACCGCCGGGGACAGGGAGGTTCACCCCTCCACTTT. The full variable domain, completed using reference TRBV7-2 and TRBJ1-6, is GAGVSQSPSNKVTEKGKDVELRCDPISGHTALYWYRQSLGQGLEFLIYFQGNSAPDKSGLPSDRFSAERTGGSVSTLTIQRTQQEDSAVYLCASSLHRRGQGGSPLHFGNGTRLTVT.

This clone has only a few counts. The V gene is TRBV6-5, the J gene TRBJ1-6; 10 positions agree with TRBD1. Germline V lookup: CDR1 MNHEY, CDR2 SVGAGI. The CDR3 covers 13 residues. After removal of 10 bases from V and 7 bases from J, the junction contained 4 bases not matched to a gene. The DNA for the CDR3 is TGTGCCACCAAGACAGGGGGCAATTCACCCCTCCACTTT. Protein: CATKTGGNSPLHF.

The chain joins TRBV6-4 to TRBJ2-6, with D tentatively TRBD1 (7 bases). V lost 8 bases and J lost 2, with 10 bases in between. Germline V lookup: CDR1 MRHNA, CDR2 SNTAGT. The CDR3 totals 14 residues. The CDR3 is CASQGGPGANVLTF. Written as DNA, the CDR3 is TGTGCCAGCCAGGGGGGCCCTGGGGCCAACGTCCTGACTTTC.

The rearrangement links TRBV3-1 (or the pseudogene TRBV3-2) to TRBJ2-1; D is unclear. Looked up from germline, CDR1 is LGHDT and CDR2 is YNNKEL (reference sequence). Trimming cost V 1 base and J 6 bases, with 13 bases left between them. CDR3 size: 15 residues. CDR3: CASSQVVLIGNEQFF. CDR3 DNA: TGTGCCAGCAGCCAAGTCGTCCTAATCGGCAATGAGCAGTTCTTC.

The CDR3 spells CASSSRQGAREQYF. DNA of the CDR3: TGTGCCAGCAGCTCTCGACAGGGGGCGCGCGAGCAGTACTTC. This chain uses TRBV7-9 with TRBJ2-7; 10 bases align to TRBD1. After removal of 4 bases from V and 6 bases from J, the junction contained 6 bases not matched to a gene. This CDR3 region has 14 residues. The germline V gene encodes CDR1 SEHNR and CDR2 FQNEAQ (reference sequence).

The gene calls are TRBV7-9 and TRBJ1-3; D remains unclear. The CDR3 runs 13 residues. Per germline, CDR1 SEHNR and CDR2 FQNEAQ (reference sequence). The ends were cut back, 5 bases at V and 3 bases at J, with 8 bases in the middle. For the CDR3, the DNA is TGTGCCAGCAGCCTATCGATTGGAAACACCATATATTTT. The encoded protein is CASSLSIGNTIYF.